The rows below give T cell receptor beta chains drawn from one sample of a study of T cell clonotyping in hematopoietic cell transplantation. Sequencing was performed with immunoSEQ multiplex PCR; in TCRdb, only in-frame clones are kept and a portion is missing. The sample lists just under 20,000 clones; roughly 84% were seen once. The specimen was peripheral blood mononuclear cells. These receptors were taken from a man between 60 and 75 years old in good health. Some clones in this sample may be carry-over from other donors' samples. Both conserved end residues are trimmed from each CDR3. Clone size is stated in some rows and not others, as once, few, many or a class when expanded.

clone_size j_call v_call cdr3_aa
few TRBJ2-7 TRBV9 ASSVGPATSSLYEQY
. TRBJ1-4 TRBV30 AWRGDRGNEKLF
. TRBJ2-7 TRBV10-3 AISEWRAGDTEQY
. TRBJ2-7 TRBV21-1 ASSNRTVDYEQY
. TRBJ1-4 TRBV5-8 ASSLEAGFNEKLF
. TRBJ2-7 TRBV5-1 ASSLSAVEQY
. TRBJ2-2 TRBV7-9 ASSRANRDGGELF
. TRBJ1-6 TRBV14 ASSQSGGSRYNSPLH
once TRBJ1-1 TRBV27 ASRPRTGGERGSAF
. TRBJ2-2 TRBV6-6 ASSSSEIFTGELF
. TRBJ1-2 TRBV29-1 SVEGYGYT
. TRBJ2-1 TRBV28 ASSFVGALHEQF
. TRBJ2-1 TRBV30 AWGHLARYNEQF
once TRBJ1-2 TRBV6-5 ASSFKGNYGYT
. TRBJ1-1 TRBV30 AWTNREVAF